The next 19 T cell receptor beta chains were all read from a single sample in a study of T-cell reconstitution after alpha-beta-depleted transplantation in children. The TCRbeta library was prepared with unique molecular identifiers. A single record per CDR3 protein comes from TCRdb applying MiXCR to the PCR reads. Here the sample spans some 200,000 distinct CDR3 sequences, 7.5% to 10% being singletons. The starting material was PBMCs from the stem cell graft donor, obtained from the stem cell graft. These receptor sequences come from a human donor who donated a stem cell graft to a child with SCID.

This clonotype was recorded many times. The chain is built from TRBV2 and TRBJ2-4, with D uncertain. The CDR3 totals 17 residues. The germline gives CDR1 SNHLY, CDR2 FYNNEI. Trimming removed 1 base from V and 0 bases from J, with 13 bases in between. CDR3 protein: CASSEDLFRLAKNIQYF. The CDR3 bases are TGTGCCAGCAGTGAAGATTTGTTTCGTCTAGCCAAAAACATTCAGTACTTC.

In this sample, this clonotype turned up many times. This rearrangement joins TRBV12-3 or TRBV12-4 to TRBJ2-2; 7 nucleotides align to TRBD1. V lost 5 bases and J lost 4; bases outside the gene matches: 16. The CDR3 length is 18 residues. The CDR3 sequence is CASSLTYPLTGPTGELFF. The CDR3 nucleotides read TGTGCCAGCAGTCTGACTTATCCCTTGACAGGGCCCACCGGGGAGCTGTTTTTT.

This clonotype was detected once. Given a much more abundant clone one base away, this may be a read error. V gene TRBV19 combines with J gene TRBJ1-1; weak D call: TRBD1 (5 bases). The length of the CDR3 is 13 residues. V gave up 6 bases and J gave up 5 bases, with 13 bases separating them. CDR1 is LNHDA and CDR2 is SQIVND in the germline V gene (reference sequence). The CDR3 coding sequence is TGTGCCAGTAGAATCCTCCAGGGTACTGAAGCTTTCTTT. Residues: CASRILQGTEAFF.

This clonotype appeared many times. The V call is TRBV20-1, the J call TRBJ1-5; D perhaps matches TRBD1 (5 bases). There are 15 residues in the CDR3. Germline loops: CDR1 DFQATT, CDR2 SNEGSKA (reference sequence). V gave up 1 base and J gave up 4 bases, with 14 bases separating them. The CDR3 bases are TGCAGTGCTAGAGGTGACCGATGGGGGAATCAGCCCCAGCATTTT. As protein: CSARGDRWGNQPQHF.

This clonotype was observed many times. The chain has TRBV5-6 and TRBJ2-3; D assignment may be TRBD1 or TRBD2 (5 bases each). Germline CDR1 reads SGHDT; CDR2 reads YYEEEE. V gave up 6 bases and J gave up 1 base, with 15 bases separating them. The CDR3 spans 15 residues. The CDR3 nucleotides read TGTGCCAGCACCCGTTTGGGGGATGGCACAGATACGCAGTATTTT. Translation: CASTRLGDGTDTQYF.

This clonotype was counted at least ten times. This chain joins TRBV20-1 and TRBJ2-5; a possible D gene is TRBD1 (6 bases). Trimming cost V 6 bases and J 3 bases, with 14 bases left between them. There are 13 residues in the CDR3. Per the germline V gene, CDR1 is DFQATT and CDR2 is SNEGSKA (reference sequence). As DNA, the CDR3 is TGCAGTGCCAACGGGCAGGGGAAAGAGACCCAGTACTTC. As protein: CSANGQGKETQYF.

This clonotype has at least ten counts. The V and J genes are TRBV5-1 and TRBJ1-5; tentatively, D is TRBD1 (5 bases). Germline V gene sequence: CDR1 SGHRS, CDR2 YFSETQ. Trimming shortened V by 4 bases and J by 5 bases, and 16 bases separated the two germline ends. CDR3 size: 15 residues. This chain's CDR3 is CASSPAGGADQPQHF. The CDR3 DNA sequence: TGCGCCAGCAGCCCGGCGGGAGGGGCCGATCAGCCCCAGCATTTT.

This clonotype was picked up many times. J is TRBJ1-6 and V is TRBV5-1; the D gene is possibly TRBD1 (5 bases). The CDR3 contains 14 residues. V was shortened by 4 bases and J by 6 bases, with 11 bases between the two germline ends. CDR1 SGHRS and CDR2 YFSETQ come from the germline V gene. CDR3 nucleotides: TGCGCCAGCAGCCCGACAGTTGCTAATTCACCCCTCCACTTT. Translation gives CASSPTVANSPLHF.

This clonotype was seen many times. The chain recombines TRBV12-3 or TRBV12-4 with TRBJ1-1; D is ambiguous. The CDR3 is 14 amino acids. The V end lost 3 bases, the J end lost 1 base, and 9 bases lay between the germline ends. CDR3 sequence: CASSFKSRNTEAFF. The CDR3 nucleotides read TGTGCCAGCAGTTTCAAGTCAAGGAACACTGAAGCTTTCTTT.

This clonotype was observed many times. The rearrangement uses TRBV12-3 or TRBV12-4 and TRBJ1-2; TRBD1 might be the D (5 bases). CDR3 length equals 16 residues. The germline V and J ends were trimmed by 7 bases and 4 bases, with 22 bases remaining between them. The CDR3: CASKREGGARGYGYTF. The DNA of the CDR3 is TGTGCCAGCAAAAGGGAAGGAGGGGCGCGGGGCTATGGCTACACCTTC.

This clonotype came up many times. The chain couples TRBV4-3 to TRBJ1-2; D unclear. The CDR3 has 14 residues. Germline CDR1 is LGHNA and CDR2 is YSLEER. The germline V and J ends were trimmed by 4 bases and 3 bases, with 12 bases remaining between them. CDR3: CASSPRQAHYGYTF. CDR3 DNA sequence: TGCGCCAGCAGCCCCAGGCAGGCTCACTATGGCTACACCTTC.

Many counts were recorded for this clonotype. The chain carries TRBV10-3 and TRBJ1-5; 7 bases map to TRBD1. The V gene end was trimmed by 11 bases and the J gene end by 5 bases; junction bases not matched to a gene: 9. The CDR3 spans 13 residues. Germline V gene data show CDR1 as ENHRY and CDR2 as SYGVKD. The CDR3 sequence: CAARDRLDQPQHF. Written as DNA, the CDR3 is TGTGCCGCAAGGGACAGACTTGATCAGCCCCAGCATTTT.

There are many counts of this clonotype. The CDR3: CASSYAGEGVGKEAFF. The DNA of the CDR3 is TGTGCCAGCAGTTACGCAGGGGAAGGGGTAGGGAAGGAAGCTTTCTTT. V gene TRBV6-5 combines with J gene TRBJ1-1, with D possibly TRBD1 on 6 matching bases. Germline values: CDR1 MNHEY, CDR2 SVGAGI. This CDR3 comprises 16 residues. The V and J ends lost 2 bases and 8 bases respectively, with 21 bases between them.

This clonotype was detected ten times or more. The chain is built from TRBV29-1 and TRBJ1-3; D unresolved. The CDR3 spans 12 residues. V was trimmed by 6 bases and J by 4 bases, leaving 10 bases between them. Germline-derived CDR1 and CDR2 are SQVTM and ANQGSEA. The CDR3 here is CSVSVGGNTIYF. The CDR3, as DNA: TGCAGCGTATCCGTGGGGGGAAACACCATATATTTT.

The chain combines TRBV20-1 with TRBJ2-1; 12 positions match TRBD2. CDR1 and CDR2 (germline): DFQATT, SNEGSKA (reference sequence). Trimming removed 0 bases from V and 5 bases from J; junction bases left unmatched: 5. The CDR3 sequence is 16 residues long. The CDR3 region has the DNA TGCAGTGCTAGAGACCCTAGCGGGGGGGCGCACAATGAGCAGTTCTTC. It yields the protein CSARDPSGGAHNEQFF.

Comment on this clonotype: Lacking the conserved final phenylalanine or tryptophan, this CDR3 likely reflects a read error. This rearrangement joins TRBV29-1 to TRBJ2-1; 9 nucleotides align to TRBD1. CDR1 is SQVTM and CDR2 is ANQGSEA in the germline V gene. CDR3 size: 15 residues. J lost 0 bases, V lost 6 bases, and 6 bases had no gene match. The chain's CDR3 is CSVRGGQGSYNEQFS. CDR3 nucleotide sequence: TGCAGCGTCCGAGGGGGACAGGGCTCCTACAATGAGCAGTTCTCC.

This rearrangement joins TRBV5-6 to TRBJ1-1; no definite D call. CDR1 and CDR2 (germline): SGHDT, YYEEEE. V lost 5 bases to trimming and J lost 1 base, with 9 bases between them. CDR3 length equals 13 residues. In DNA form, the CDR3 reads TGTGCCAGCAGAATTGCAGGGAACACTGAAGCTTTCTTT. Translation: CASRIAGNTEAFF.

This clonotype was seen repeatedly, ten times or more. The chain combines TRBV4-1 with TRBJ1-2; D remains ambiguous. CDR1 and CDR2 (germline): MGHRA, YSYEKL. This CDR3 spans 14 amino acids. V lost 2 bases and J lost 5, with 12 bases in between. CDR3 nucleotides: TGCGCCAGCAGCCAACTAGGGATCGCTTATGGCTACACCTTC. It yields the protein CASSQLGIAYGYTF.

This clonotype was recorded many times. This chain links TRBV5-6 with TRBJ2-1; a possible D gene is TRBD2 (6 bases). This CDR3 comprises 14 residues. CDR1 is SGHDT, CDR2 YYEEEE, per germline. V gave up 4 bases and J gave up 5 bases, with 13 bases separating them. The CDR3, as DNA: TGTGCCAGCAGCACTGGGACTGGCAACAATGAGCAGTTCTTC. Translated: CASSTGTGNNEQFF.